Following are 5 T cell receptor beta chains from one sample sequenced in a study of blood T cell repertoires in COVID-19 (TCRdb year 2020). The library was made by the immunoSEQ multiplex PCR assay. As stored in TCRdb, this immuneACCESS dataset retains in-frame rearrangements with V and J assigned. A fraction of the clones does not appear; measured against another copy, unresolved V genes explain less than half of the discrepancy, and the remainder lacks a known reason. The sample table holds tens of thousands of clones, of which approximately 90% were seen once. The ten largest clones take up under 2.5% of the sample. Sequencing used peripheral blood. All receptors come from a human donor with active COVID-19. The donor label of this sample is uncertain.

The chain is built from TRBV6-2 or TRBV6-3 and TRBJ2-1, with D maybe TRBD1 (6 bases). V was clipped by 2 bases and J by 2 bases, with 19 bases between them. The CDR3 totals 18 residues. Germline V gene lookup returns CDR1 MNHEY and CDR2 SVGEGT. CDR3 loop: CASSYTMGVGQTYNEQFF. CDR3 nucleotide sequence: TGTGCCAGCAGTTACACGATGGGTGTGGGACAAACCTACAATGAGCAGTTCTTC.

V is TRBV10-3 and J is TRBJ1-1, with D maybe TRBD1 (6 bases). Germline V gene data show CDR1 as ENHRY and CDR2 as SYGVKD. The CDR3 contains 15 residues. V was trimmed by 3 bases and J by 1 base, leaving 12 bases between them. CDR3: CAISEWDTSNTEAFF. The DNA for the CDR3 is TGTGCCATCAGTGAATGGGACACCTCGAACACTGAAGCTTTCTTT.

DNA of the CDR3: TGTGCCAGCAGCTTGGTTCCCACCAGGGATTCACCCCTCCACTTT. Protein sequence: CASSLVPTRDSPLHF. The chain uses TRBV5-6 and TRBJ1-6; D may be TRBD1 (5 bases). Germline CDR1 reads SGHDT; CDR2 reads YYEEEE. The germline V and J ends were trimmed by 0 bases and 8 bases, with 12 bases remaining between them. There are 15 residues in the CDR3.

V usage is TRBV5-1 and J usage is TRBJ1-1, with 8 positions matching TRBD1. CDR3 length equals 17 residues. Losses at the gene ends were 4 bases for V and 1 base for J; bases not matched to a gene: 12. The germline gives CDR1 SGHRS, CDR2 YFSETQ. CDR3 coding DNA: TGCGCCAGCAGCCCCGGACAGGGTGGTCCAAAGAACACTGAAGCTTTCTTT. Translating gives CASSPGQGGPKNTEAFF.

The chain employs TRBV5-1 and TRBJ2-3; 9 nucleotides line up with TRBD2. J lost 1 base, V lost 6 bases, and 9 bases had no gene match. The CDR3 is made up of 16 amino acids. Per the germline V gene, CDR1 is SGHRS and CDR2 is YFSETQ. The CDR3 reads CASTLRAGGGTDTQYF. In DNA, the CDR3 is TGCGCCAGCACCCTGAGAGCGGGGGGTGGCACAGATACGCAGTATTTT.